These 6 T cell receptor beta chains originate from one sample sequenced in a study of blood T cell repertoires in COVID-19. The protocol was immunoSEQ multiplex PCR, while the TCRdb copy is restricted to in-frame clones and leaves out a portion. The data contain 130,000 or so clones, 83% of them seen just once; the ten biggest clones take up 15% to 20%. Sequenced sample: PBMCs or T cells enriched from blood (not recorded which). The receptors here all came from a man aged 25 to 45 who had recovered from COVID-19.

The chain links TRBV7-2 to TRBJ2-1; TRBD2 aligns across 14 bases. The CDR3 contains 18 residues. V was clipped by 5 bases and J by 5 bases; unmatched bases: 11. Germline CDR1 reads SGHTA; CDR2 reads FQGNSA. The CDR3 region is CASSQGGLAGVDHNEQFF. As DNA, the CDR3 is TGTGCCAGCAGCCAGGGGGGACTAGCGGGAGTCGATCACAATGAGCAGTTCTTC.

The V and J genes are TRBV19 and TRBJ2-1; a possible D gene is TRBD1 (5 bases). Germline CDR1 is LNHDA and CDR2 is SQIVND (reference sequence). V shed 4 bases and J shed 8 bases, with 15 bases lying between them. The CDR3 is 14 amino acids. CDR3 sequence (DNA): TGTGCCAGTAGTACCACGAAGACAGCCGATGAGCAGTTCTTC. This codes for CASSTTKTADEQFF.

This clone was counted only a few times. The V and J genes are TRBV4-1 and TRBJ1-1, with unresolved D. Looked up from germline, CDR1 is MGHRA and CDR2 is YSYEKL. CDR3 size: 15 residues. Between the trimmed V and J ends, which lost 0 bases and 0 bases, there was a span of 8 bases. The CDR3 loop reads CASSQESGMNTEAFF. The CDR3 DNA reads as TGCGCCAGCAGCCAAGAAAGCGGAATGAACACTGAAGCTTTCTTT.

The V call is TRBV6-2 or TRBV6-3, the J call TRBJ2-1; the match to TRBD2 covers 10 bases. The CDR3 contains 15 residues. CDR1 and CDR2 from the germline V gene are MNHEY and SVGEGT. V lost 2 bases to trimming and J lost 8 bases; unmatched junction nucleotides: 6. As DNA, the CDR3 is TGTGCCAGCAGTTACCACAGGACTAGCGGCGATGAGCAGTTCTTC. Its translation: CASSYHRTSGDEQFF.

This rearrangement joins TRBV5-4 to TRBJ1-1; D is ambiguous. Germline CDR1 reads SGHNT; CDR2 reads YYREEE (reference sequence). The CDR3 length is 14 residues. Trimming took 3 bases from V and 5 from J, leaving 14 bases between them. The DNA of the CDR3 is TGTGCCAGCAGCTCTAGGGAGGGAGGTACTGAAGCTTTCTTT. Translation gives CASSSREGGTEAFF.

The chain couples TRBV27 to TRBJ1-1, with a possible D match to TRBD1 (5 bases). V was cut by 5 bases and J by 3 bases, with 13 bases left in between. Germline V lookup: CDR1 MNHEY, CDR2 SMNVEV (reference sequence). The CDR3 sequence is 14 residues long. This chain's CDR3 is CASSPRGGDTEAFF. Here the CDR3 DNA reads TGTGCCAGCAGTCCGCGGGGGGGGGACACTGAAGCTTTCTTT.